This entry lists 18 T cell receptor beta chains sequenced from one sample in a study of blood T cell repertoires in COVID-19. Repertoires were generated with immunoSEQ multiplex PCR, while TCRdb's copy carries only in-frame clones and drops some. Among 250,000 or so clones listed, roughly 85% were seen once. Material for sequencing was PBMCs or T cells enriched from blood (not recorded which). The receptors come from a woman aged 45-60 years who had been exposed to COVID-19.

In DNA form, the CDR3 reads TGTGCCAGCAGCCAAGAGGGAGGGTACACCGGGGAGCTGTTTTTT. This sequence encodes CASSQEGGYTGELFF. V gene TRBV4-2 combines with J gene TRBJ2-2; 7 positions match TRBD2. The CDR3 length is 15 residues. CDR1 LGHNA and CDR2 YNFKEQ come from the germline V gene. The junction had 1 base not matched to a gene; V was cut back by 0 bases and J by 3 bases.

This chain connects TRBV12-3 or TRBV12-4 to TRBJ1-1; 7 bases map to TRBD1. The length of the CDR3 is 13 residues. V dropped 5 bases and J dropped 5; count of bases not matched to a gene: 5. In DNA form, the CDR3 reads TGTGCCAGCAGTAAGACAGGGCGAACTGAAGCTTTCTTT. This gives the protein CASSKTGRTEAFF.

J is TRBJ1-1 and V is TRBV28; D uncertain. V was pared by 6 bases and J by 8 bases, with 22 bases between. The CDR3 runs 15 residues. Germline V lookup: CDR1 MDHEN, CDR2 SYDVKM. The CDR3 DNA sequence: TGTGCCAGCAGACTAGCCTCGACTCGTTCCCGGGAAGCTTTCTTT. Amino acids: CASRLASTRSREAFF.

This CDR3 is CASSFGATTEAFF. The CDR3 region has the DNA TGTGCCAGCAGTTTCGGAGCGACCACTGAAGCTTTCTTT. The chain employs TRBV12-3 or TRBV12-4 and TRBJ1-1; D is unresolved. The CDR3 runs 13 residues. Trimming took off 3 bases at V and 4 bases at J, with 9 bases between the two ends.

The chain carries TRBV5-5 and TRBJ1-1, with D perhaps matching TRBD1 (5 bases). This CDR3 region has 15 residues. CDR1 is SGHKS and CDR2 is YYEKEE in the germline V gene (reference sequence). V lost 6 bases to trimming and J lost 3 bases, with 18 bases between them. CDR3 in DNA: TGTGCCAGCACCTTTCTGGGGGGAATCGACACTGAAGCTTTCTTT. It codes for CASTFLGGIDTEAFF. Full variable domain (missing parts from reference TRBV5-5 and TRBJ1-1): DAGVTQSPTHLIKTRGQQVTLRCSPISGHKSVSWYQQVLGQGPQFIFQYYEKEERGRGNFPDRFSARQFPNYSSELNVNALLLGDSALYLCASTFLGGIDTEAFFGQGTRLTVV.

This rearrangement joins TRBV10-3 to TRBJ1-3; no clear D gene. The CDR3 runs to 15 residues. The ends were cut back, 8 bases at V and 5 bases at J, with 19 bases in the middle. Germline V gene sequence: CDR1 ENHRY, CDR2 SYGVKD. The CDR3 spells CAIAASEAARNTIYF. CDR3 bases: TGTGCCATCGCCGCCAGCGAAGCCGCCCGAAACACCATATATTTT.

The gene calls are TRBV4-3 and TRBJ1-2; the D gene is possibly TRBD1 (6 bases). V was shortened by 1 base and J by 3 bases, with 12 bases between the two germline ends. Germline CDR1 LGHNA, CDR2 YSLEER. The CDR3 has 15 amino acids. The CDR3 bases are TGCGCCAGCAGCCAAGCGGACAGTAGCGACTATGGCTACACCTTC. This gives the protein CASSQADSSDYGYTF.

The chain joins TRBV15 to TRBJ1-2; 10 bases fit TRBD1. Germline-derived CDR1 and CDR2 are LNHNV and YYDKDF (reference sequence). After removal of 5 bases from V and 4 bases from J, the junction contained 16 bases not matched to a gene. The CDR3 extends over 18 amino acids. CDR3 loop: CATSRTSGTGEFPYGYTF. The DNA for the CDR3 is TGTGCCACCAGCCGAACTTCCGGGACAGGGGAATTCCCCTATGGCTACACCTTC.

This clone was detected only a few times. At one of its ends the junction is not consistent with the germline gene, which may arise from a read error. CDR3 DNA: TGCGCCAGCAGGCCCGACAGTGCATCCTTCGAGCAGTACTTC. Its protein product is CASRPDSASFEQYF. This sequence joins TRBV5-1 and TRBJ2-7; perhaps TRBD1 as D (5 bases). Germline V CDR1 and CDR2: SGHRS, YFSETQ. This CDR3 has 14 residues.

The count of this clone is one. The chain employs TRBV4-1 and TRBJ1-1; TRBD1 matches 11 bases. There are 13 residues in the CDR3. Trimming took 8 bases from V and 5 from J; bases not matched to a gene: 4. Germline V CDR1 and CDR2: MGHRA, YSYEKL. This CDR3 reads CASGGTGGTEAFF. CDR3 coding DNA: TGCGCCAGCGGCGGGACAGGGGGGACTGAAGCTTTCTTT.

V usage is TRBV5-4 and J usage is TRBJ2-3; the D gene is possibly TRBD2 (6 bases). The germline CDR1 and CDR2 sequences are SGHNT and YYREEE (reference sequence). Trimming took 0 bases from V and 3 from J, leaving 11 bases between them. The CDR3 has 15 residues. CDR3: CASSLGGAQTDTQYF. The DNA for the CDR3 is TGTGCCAGCAGCTTGGGCGGGGCCCAGACAGATACGCAGTATTTT.

In its sample, this clone was seen once. The chain recombines TRBV5-5 with TRBJ1-5; D may be TRBD1 (5 bases). The CDR3 loop spans 13 amino acids. Germline V gene lookup returns CDR1 SGHKS and CDR2 YYEKEE (reference sequence). Trimming took 4 bases from V and 1 from J, leaving 6 bases between them. CDR3 in DNA: TGTGCCAGCAGCAAGGGGAGCAATCAGCCCCAGCATTTT. Protein: CASSKGSNQPQHF.

This chain links TRBV28 with TRBJ1-5; TRBD1 agrees at 11 bases. Per the germline V gene, CDR1 is MDHEN and CDR2 is SYDVKM. This CDR3 contains 15 residues. V lost 6 bases and J lost 6; bases outside the gene matches: 7. The CDR3 coding sequence is TGTGCCAGCAGCCTTGGACAGGGGGCAGGTCAGCCCCAGCATTTT. Protein sequence: CASSLGQGAGQPQHF.

This clone was seen only a few times. Additional DNA sequences in this sample encode the identical CDR3. The chain recombines TRBV19 with TRBJ1-1; tentative D call: TRBD1 (5 bases). Looked up from germline, CDR1 is LNHDA and CDR2 is SQIVND (reference sequence). CDR3 size: 14 residues. V lost 2 bases, J lost 4 bases, and 11 bases lay in between. CDR3 protein: CASSISQGGTEAFF. Written as DNA, the CDR3 is TGTGCCAGTAGTATAAGTCAGGGCGGCACTGAAGCTTTCTTT. Full variable domain (remainder filled in from reference TRBV19 and TRBJ1-1): DGGITQSPKYLFRKEGQNVTLSCEQNLNHDAMYWYRQDPGQGLRLIYYSQIVNDFQKGDIAEGYSVSREKKESFPLTVTSAQKNPTAFYLCASSISQGGTEAFFGQGTRLTVV.

The chain joins TRBV19 to TRBJ1-2, with D possibly being TRBD1 (6 bases). Deletions cut 3 bases from V and 4 bases from J, with 18 bases between. Germline CDR1 and CDR2: LNHDA and SQIVND (reference sequence). The CDR3 runs to 16 residues. The CDR3 region has the DNA TGTGCCAGTAGTATCCCGCAGAGGGGGATGGCCTATGGCTACACCTTC. Its protein product is CASSIPQRGMAYGYTF.

The chain links TRBV7-2 to TRBJ1-3, with D possibly matching TRBD1 (6 bases). Germline V lookup: CDR1 SGHTA, CDR2 FQGNSA. The CDR3 is 16 amino acids. V gave up 1 base and J gave up 2 bases, with 12 bases separating them. The CDR3 is CASSLEGEGAGNTIYF. The CDR3 coding sequence is TGTGCCAGCAGCTTAGAGGGAGAGGGGGCTGGAAACACCATATATTTT.

The chain is built from TRBV5-4 and TRBJ2-1; 10 bases align to TRBD2. J gave up 4 bases and V 6 bases, and 7 bases lay outside the gene matches. Germline CDR1 SGHNT, CDR2 YYREEE (reference sequence). The CDR3 length is 15 residues. CDR3 in DNA: TGTGCCAGCACCGTAGGACTAGCGGTTTACAATGAGCAGTTCTTC. Protein: CASTVGLAVYNEQFF.

This clone was seen just once. This chain links TRBV5-8 with TRBJ2-2, with a possible D match to TRBD1 (6 bases). The V gene's germline CDR1 is SGHTS and CDR2 YDEGEE. Trimming took off 4 bases at V and 7 bases at J, with 14 bases between the two ends. This CDR3 contains 14 residues. The CDR3 nucleotides are TGTGCCAGCAGCCAGATTTGGGGGCGCGGGGAGCTGTTTTTT. Translated: CASSQIWGRGELFF.